This TCR beta chain was documented in a study of identical twins. Overall study findings and caveats: Models predicted too little out-of-frame TCR alpha sharing in monozygotic twins.

Of note for this clonotype: Its cognate antigen is unknown.

V lost 2 bases to trimming and J lost 3 bases, with 21 bases between them. The germline V gene has CDR1 SGHKS and CDR2 YYEKEE (reference sequence). The length of the CDR3 is 17 residues. Each CDR3 protein is one row after TCRdb ran MiXCR on the 5' RACE reads. Among fewer than 500,000 distinct CDR3 sequences, roughly 24% were seen once, and the ten largest hold about 3%. These data also featured in a second study, about T cells expressing NK-cell markers.

The sample taken for sequencing was CD4+ T cells sorted from blood. The genes are TRBV5-5 and TRBJ2-7; D is uncertain. This clonotype was obtained from a woman between 18 and 30 years old in good health. This CDR3 reads CASSFTMGRIEHYEQYF. The CDR3 DNA reads as TGTGCCAGCAGCTTTACAATGGGTCGGATAGAGCACTACGAGCAGTACTTC.